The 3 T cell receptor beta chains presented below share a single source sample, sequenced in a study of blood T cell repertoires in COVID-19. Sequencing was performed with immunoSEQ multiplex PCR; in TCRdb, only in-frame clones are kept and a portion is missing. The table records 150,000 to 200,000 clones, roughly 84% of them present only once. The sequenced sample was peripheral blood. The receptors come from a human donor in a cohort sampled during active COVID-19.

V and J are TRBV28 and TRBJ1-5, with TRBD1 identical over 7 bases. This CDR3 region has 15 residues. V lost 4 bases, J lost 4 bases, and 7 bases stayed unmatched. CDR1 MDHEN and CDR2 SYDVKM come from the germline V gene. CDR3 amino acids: CASSSRQGRNQPQHF. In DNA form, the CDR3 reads TGTGCCAGCAGTTCCCGACAGGGTCGGAATCAGCCCCAGCATTTT.

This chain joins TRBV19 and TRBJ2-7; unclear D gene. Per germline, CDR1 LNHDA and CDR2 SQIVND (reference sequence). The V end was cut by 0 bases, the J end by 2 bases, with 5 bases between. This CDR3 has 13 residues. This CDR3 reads CASSIDPPYEQYF. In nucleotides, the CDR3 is TGTGCCAGTAGTATAGATCCTCCCTACGAGCAGTACTTC.

The CDR3 is CASSDWTSRFF. CDR3 nucleotides: TGTGCCAGCAGTGATTGGACTAGCCGGTTCTTC. V usage is TRBV2 and J usage is TRBJ2-1; TRBD2 aligns across 8 bases. The CDR3 is 11 amino acids. Per germline, CDR1 SNHLY and CDR2 FYNNEI. Trimming at V came to 3 bases and at J to 15 bases, leaving 4 bases not matched to a gene.